This passage covers 23 T cell receptor beta chains from one sample sequenced in a study of human T cells and chemical hapten exposure. Each CDR3 protein gets one entry after TCRdb re-called the RACE reads with MiXCR. The sample lists around 160,000 distinct CDR3 sequences, more than 12% seen once, with 1.7% in the top ten. The time point here: patch test 1, 2 weeks after DPC sensitization. As to treatment: therapeutic diphenylcyclopropenone sensitization with weekly scalp DPC. The material was whole blood, obtained in connection with sensitization to the hapten diphenylcyclopropenone (DPC). The source is a woman in her 30s with alopecia areata. Some clones in this sample may be carry-over from other donors' samples.

This clonotype has just a few counts. The V call is TRBV6-5, the J call TRBJ2-2, with 11 bases fitting TRBD2. The V and J ends lost 5 bases and 4 bases, in that order; junction bases with no gene match: 6. The CDR3 sequence is 16 residues long. Germline V gives CDR1 MNHEY, CDR2 SVGAGI. The CDR3 protein is CASSNRLAGTTGELFF. For the CDR3, the DNA is TGTGCCAGCAGTAACCGACTAGCGGGGACCACCGGGGAGCTGTTTTTT.

The chain combines TRBV2 with TRBJ2-3; a possible D gene is TRBD2 (6 bases). Germline V gene data show CDR1 as SNHLY and CDR2 as FYNNEI. With 7 bases removed from V and 3 bases from J, the gap between germline ends came to 11 bases. This CDR3 spans 13 amino acids. The CDR3 DNA reads as TGTGCCAGCAAGGGACTCGTTACAGATACGCAGTATTTT. This translates into CASKGLVTDTQYF.

A few counts support this clonotype. The chain links TRBV27 to TRBJ2-1; 11 positions match TRBD2. This CDR3 comprises 19 residues. Losses at the gene ends were 8 bases for V and 4 bases for J; bases not matched to a gene: 19. CDR1 and CDR2 from the germline V gene are MNHEY and SMNVEV (reference sequence). The CDR3 sequence is CASRDRVLSGTSGYNEQFF. The CDR3 DNA sequence: TGTGCCAGCCGGGACAGGGTCCTTTCCGGGACTAGCGGATACAATGAGCAGTTCTTC.

This clonotype has a count of ten or more. The gene calls are TRBV6-2 or TRBV6-3 and TRBJ2-2; the match to TRBD2 covers 9 bases. In germline, CDR1 is MNHEY, CDR2 SVGEGT. With 2 bases clipped from V and 0 bases from J, the junction kept 13 bases outside the gene matches. The length of the CDR3 is 20 residues. The CDR3 spells CASSYPATVSSGTNTGELFF. As DNA, the CDR3 is TGTGCCAGCAGTTACCCCGCGACAGTGTCTAGCGGGACGAACACCGGGGAGCTGTTTTTT.

This clonotype occurred many times. The V gene is TRBV29-1, the J gene TRBJ2-5; TRBD2 agrees at 8 bases. From germline, CDR1 is SQVTM and CDR2 ANQGSEA. This CDR3 contains 12 residues. V lost 4 bases to trimming and J lost 3 bases; unmatched junction nucleotides: 1. The CDR3 nucleotides are TGCAGCGTTGGACTAGCGAAAGAGACCCAGTACTTC. Protein: CSVGLAKETQYF.

This clonotype was counted between two and nine times. The chain couples TRBV6-2 or TRBV6-3 to TRBJ2-1; no firm D call. Germline CDR1 is MNHEY and CDR2 is SVGEGT. CDR3 length: 15 residues. The V and J ends lost 2 bases and 7 bases respectively, with 15 bases between them. The CDR3 DNA reads TGTGCCAGCAGTTACAGCCCGCCCCACTTGAATGAGCAGTTCTTC. Its translation is CASSYSPPHLNEQFF.

The J gene is TRBJ2-1, the V gene TRBV7-2; 9 bases are a match to TRBD1. CDR1 is SGHTA and CDR2 is FQGNSA in the germline V gene. The CDR3 consists of 14 residues. The trim removed 5 bases at V and 6 bases at J, leaving 5 bases unmatched. Here the CDR3 reads CASSLRQGVNEQFF. For the CDR3, the DNA is TGTGCCAGCAGCCTCCGACAGGGGGTCAATGAGCAGTTCTTC.

V and J are TRBV4-3 and TRBJ1-6; D not certain. The CDR3 extends over 13 amino acids. Trimming stripped 5 bases from V and 9 bases from J, with 11 bases between. Germline CDR1 reads LGHNA; CDR2 reads YSLEER. The CDR3 coding sequence is TGCGCCAGCAGCGCGGACGAGAGTTCACCCCTCCACTTT. Its protein is CASSADESSPLHF.

This clonotype was observed at least ten times. The V call is TRBV7-9, the J call TRBJ1-5; D unresolved. Germline CDR1 and CDR2: SEHNR and FQNEAQ (reference sequence). The V end lost 8 bases, the J end lost 9 bases, and 17 bases lay between the germline ends. This CDR3 has 13 amino acids. The CDR3 region has the DNA TGTGCCAGCGGACCTACCAATTTGGGGCCCCAGCATTTT. It encodes CASGPTNLGPQHF.

The V call is TRBV19, the J call TRBJ1-2; maybe TRBD1 (5 bases). The CDR3 contains 13 residues. CDR1 LNHDA and CDR2 SQIVND come from the germline V gene (reference sequence). Trimming pared 6 bases from V and 0 bases from J, leaving 8 bases between. The CDR3: CASRKTANYGYTF. The CDR3 DNA reads TGTGCCAGTAGGAAGACAGCTAACTATGGCTACACCTTC.

The J gene is TRBJ1-6, the V gene TRBV27; maybe TRBD1 (5 bases). The germline V and J ends were trimmed by 8 bases and 0 bases, with 14 bases remaining between them. The germline CDR1 and CDR2 sequences are MNHEY and SMNVEV (reference sequence). This CDR3 is 16 amino acids long. DNA for the CDR3: TGTGCCAGCCGCACGGGGCTCGGCTCCTATAATTCACCCCTCCACTTT. It translates to CASRTGLGSYNSPLHF.

This clonotype was recorded a few times. V gene TRBV28 combines with J gene TRBJ1-5, with D possibly being TRBD1 (6 bases). Germline loops: CDR1 MDHEN, CDR2 SYDVKM. The CDR3 extends over 14 amino acids. Trimming stripped 9 bases from V and 0 bases from J, with 12 bases between. CDR3 DNA: TGTGCCAGTGAGACAGGTTATAGCAATCAGCCCCAGCATTTT. Amino acid sequence: CASETGYSNQPQHF. Variable domain in full (rest from reference TRBV28 and TRBJ1-5): DVKVTQSSRYLVKRTGEKVFLECVQDMDHENMFWYRQDPGLGLRLIYFSYDVKMKEKGDIPEGYSVSREKKERFSLILESASTNQTSMYLCASETGYSNQPQHFGDGTRLSIL.

The V gene is TRBV2, the J gene TRBJ2-1, with D perhaps matching TRBD1 or TRBD2 (5 bases each). V lost 7 bases and J 6 bases, leaving 16 bases between the germline ends. Germline assignment: CDR1 SNHLY and CDR2 FYNNEI. The CDR3 has 14 residues. The DNA for the CDR3 is TGTGCCAGCACAACGGACTGGGGGATCAATGAGCAGTTCTTC. It encodes CASTTDWGINEQFF.

This clonotype was picked up a small number of times. The V call is TRBV7-2, the J call TRBJ1-1, with D hard to call. V shed 5 bases and J shed 0 bases, with 7 bases lying between them. This CDR3 contains 13 residues. Germline V lookup: CDR1 SGHTA, CDR2 FQGNSA. The CDR3: CASSPHMNTEAFF. DNA of the CDR3: TGTGCCAGCAGCCCCCACATGAACACTGAAGCTTTCTTT. The whole variable domain, filled in from reference TRBV7-2 and TRBJ1-1, reads GAGVSQSPSNKVTEKGKDVELRCDPISGHTALYWYRQSLGQGLEFLIYFQGNSAPDKSGLPSDRFSAERTGGSVSTLTIQRTQQEDSAVYLCASSPHMNTEAFFGQGTRLTVV.

This chain uses TRBV4-3 with TRBJ1-4, with a tentative D call TRBD1 (5 bases). The ends were cut back, 0 bases at V and 0 bases at J, with 17 bases in the middle. The CDR3 length is 19 residues. Germline V CDR1 and CDR2: LGHNA, YSLEER. CDR3 residues: CASSQDRPGRSATNEKLFF. The DNA for the CDR3 is TGCGCCAGCAGCCAAGATAGGCCAGGGAGATCTGCAACTAATGAAAAACTGTTTTTT.

This clonotype occurred many times. The CDR3 reads CASSGISDTEAFF. The CDR3 DNA sequence: TGTGCCAGCAGTGGCATTTCGGACACTGAAGCTTTCTTT. This rearrangement joins TRBV11-1 to TRBJ1-1; no reliable D call. With 6 bases removed from V and 3 bases from J, the gap between germline ends came to 11 bases. Germline values: CDR1 SGHAT, CDR2 FQDESV (reference sequence). This CDR3 has 13 residues.

A few counts support this clonotype. The V and J genes are TRBV7-3 and TRBJ2-5, with D possibly being TRBD1 (6 bases). Germline assignment: CDR1 SGHTA and CDR2 FQGTGA. The V gene lost 0 bases and the J gene lost 5 bases, with 16 bases spanning the gap. This CDR3 spans 16 amino acids. CDR3 sequence reads: CASSLTSAGQGETQYF. DNA for the CDR3: TGTGCCAGCAGCTTAACCTCGGCCGGTCAGGGGGAGACCCAGTACTTC.

The V call is TRBV4-3, the J call TRBJ2-7; D might be TRBD1 (6 bases). Per the germline V gene, CDR1 is LGHNA and CDR2 is YSLEER. V lost 0 bases, J lost 3 bases, and 15 bases lay in between. The CDR3 totals 16 residues. The CDR3 loop is CASSQDGQTGFYEQYF. The CDR3 DNA sequence: TGCGCCAGCAGCCAAGATGGCCAGACAGGTTTCTACGAGCAGTACTTC.

This clonotype was found many times. The chain combines TRBV5-4 with TRBJ2-1, with TRBD1 identical over 9 bases. Germline V CDR1 and CDR2: SGHNT, YYREEE (reference sequence). The V gene end was trimmed by 5 bases and the J gene end by 5 bases; junction bases not matched to a gene: 8. The CDR3 spans 15 residues. The CDR3 bases are TGTGCCAGCAGTTCCGGACAGGGGAGCCACAATGAGCAGTTCTTC. It specifies CASSSGQGSHNEQFF.

Only a few counts were recorded for this clonotype. The genes are TRBV14 and TRBJ1-1; no clear D. CDR3 length: 13 residues. Per germline, CDR1 SGHDN and CDR2 FVKESK. Trimming removed 0 bases at V and 8 bases at J, with 10 bases between. This CDR3 reads CASSQETLGEAFF. The CDR3 bases are TGTGCCAGCAGCCAAGAGACCCTAGGGGAAGCTTTCTTT.

In its sample, this clonotype was seen many times. The V call is TRBV28, the J call TRBJ2-4; 8 nucleotides match TRBD1. V shed 8 bases and J 3 bases; nucleotides not matched to a gene: 6. This CDR3 spans 14 amino acids. Germline lookup yields CDR1 MDHEN and CDR2 SYDVKM. The CDR3 DNA reads TGTGCCAGCTCAGGGGGCGTAGGCAAAAACATTCAGTACTTC. It is translated as CASSGGVGKNIQYF. Full variable domain (rest looked up from reference TRBV28 and TRBJ2-4): DVKVTQSSRYLVKRTGEKVFLECVQDMDHENMFWYRQDPGLGLRLIYFSYDVKMKEKGDIPEGYSVSREKKERFSLILESASTNQTSMYLCASSGGVGKNIQYFGAGTRLSVL.

In this sample, this clonotype turned up a few times. This chain joins TRBV7-6 and TRBJ2-3; 9 bases line up with TRBD2. Looked up from germline, CDR1 is SGHVS and CDR2 is FNYEAQ. Trimming removed 2 bases from V and 5 bases from J; junction bases left unmatched: 17. This CDR3 has 19 amino acids. The chain's CDR3 is CASSLKIISAGGDVDTQYF. The CDR3 coding sequence is TGTGCCAGCAGCTTAAAAATCATCTCTGCGGGAGGGGATGTAGATACGCAGTATTTT.

This clonotype has just a few counts. This chain uses TRBV20-1 with TRBJ2-7; D uncertain. CDR3 length: 11 residues. The V gene lost 6 bases and the J gene lost 4 bases, with 10 bases spanning the gap. The germline V gene encodes CDR1 DFQATT and CDR2 SNEGSKA (reference sequence). The CDR3 is CSARFLYEQYF. CDR3 nucleotide sequence: TGCAGTGCCCGTTTTCTGTACGAGCAGTACTTC.